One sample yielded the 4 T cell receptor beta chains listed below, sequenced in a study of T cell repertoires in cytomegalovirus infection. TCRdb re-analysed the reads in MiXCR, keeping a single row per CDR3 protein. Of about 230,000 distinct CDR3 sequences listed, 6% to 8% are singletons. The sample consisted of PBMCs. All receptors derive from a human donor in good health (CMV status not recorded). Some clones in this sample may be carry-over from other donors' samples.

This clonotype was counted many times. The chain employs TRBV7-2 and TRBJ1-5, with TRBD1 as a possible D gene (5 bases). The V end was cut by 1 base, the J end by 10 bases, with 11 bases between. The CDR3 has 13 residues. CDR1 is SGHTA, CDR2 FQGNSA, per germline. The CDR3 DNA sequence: TGTGCCAGCAGCTTAGTGGGGCCAGGACCCCAGCATTTT. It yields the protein CASSLVGPGPQHF.

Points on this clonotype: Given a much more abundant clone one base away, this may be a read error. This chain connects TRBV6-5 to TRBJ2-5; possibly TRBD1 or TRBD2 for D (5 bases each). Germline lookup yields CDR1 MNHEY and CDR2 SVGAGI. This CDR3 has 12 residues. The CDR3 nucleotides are TGTGCCAGCACCCGGGACCGAGAGACCCAGAACTTC. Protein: CASTRDRETQNF.

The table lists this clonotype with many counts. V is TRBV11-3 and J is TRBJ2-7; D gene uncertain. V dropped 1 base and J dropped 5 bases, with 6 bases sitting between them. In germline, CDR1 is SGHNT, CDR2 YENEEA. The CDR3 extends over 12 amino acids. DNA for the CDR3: TGTGCCAGCAGCTTAGGAAGGGACGAGCAGTACTTC. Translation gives CASSLGRDEQYF.

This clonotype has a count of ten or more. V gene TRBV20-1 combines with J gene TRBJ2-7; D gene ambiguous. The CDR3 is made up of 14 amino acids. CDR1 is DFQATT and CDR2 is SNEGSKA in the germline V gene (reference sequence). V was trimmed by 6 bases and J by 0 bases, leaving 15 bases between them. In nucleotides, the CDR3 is TGCAGTGCCTCGACGCCGGCATTCTCCTACGAGCAGTACTTC. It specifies CSASTPAFSYEQYF.